The 19 T cell receptor beta chains presented below share a single source sample, sequenced in a study of graft-versus-host responses after intestinal transplantation. Assay used: immunoSEQ multiplex PCR; TCRdb lists only in-frame clones, some missing. Of over 20,000 clones listed, 75% to 90% are singletons. Sequencing used PBMCs, obtained more than 64 days after intestinal transplantation. All receptors derive from a human patient who received an intestinal transplant, so some T cells may come from the graft donor.

This clone came up once. The rearrangement links TRBV7-2 to TRBJ2-1, with D perhaps being TRBD1 or TRBD2 (6 bases each). CDR1 is SGHTA and CDR2 is FQGNSA in the germline V gene. The CDR3 has 13 amino acids. The V end lost 8 bases, the J end lost 2 bases, and 10 bases lay between the germline ends. CDR3 loop: CASSRGAYNEQFF. The CDR3 DNA reads TGTGCCAGCTCTAGGGGGGCCTACAATGAGCAGTTCTTC.

This sequence joins TRBV10-1 and TRBJ1-1; 8 positions agree with TRBD1. Germline V gene lookup returns CDR1 WNHNN and CDR2 SYGVQD (reference sequence). Unmatched junction bases numbered 5, after V lost 2 bases and J lost 0 bases. The CDR3 runs to 16 residues. Here the CDR3 reads CASSEPWTGLNTEAFF. The CDR3 DNA reads TGCGCCAGCAGTGAGCCTTGGACAGGGTTGAACACTGAAGCTTTCTTT.

V is TRBV25-1 and J is TRBJ2-7; unclear D gene. The CDR3 length is 14 residues. Between the trimmed V and J ends, which lost 7 bases and 4 bases, there was a span of 17 bases. Germline-derived CDR1 and CDR2 are MGHDK and SYGVNS. CDR3 protein: CASTYEIGSYEQYF. CDR3 bases: TGTGCCAGCACATACGAAATTGGTTCGTACGAGCAGTACTTC.

This clone occurred a few times. The J gene is TRBJ1-2, the V gene TRBV7-2, with 7 bases matching TRBD1. The ends lost 5 bases at V and 2 bases at J; junction bases unmatched: 8. Per the germline V gene, CDR1 is SGHTA and CDR2 is FQGNSA. The CDR3 has 15 amino acids. The CDR3 DNA reads as TGTGCCAGCAGCCGGCGACAGGGTGTAAACTATGGCTACACCTTC. Residues: CASSRRQGVNYGYTF.

V gene TRBV11-3 combines with J gene TRBJ1-1, with a weak D call TRBD1 (6 bases). Per the germline V gene, CDR1 is SGHNT and CDR2 is YENEEA. The CDR3 length is 17 residues. V was trimmed by 0 bases and J by 3 bases, leaving 17 bases between them. The CDR3 protein is CASSLDRQVREDTEAFF. In DNA form, the CDR3 reads TGTGCCAGCAGCTTAGACAGACAGGTCCGGGAGGACACTGAAGCTTTCTTT.

V gene TRBV10-3 combines with J gene TRBJ1-1; 10 nucleotides match TRBD1. Germline V gene sequence: CDR1 ENHRY, CDR2 SYGVKD. Germline trimming cut 7 bases from V and 1 base from J; bases unmatched to any gene: 6. This CDR3 comprises 15 residues. The CDR3 region has the DNA TGTGCCATCAACTCCCGGGACAGGGGGAACACTGAAGCTTTCTTT. The encoded protein is CAINSRDRGNTEAFF.

This chain joins TRBV11-2 and TRBJ1-2; D call uncertain. Germline V gives CDR1 SGHAT, CDR2 FQNNGV. This CDR3 is built from 13 residues. V gave up 0 bases and J gave up 0 bases, with 2 bases separating them. The CDR3: CASSLDTNYGYTF. The CDR3 nucleotides read TGTGCCAGCAGCTTAGACACTAACTATGGCTACACCTTC.

In DNA, the CDR3 is TGCGCCAGCAGCGGAGACTTGAGCGATACGCAGTATTTT. It yields the protein CASSGDLSDTQYF. V is TRBV5-1 and J is TRBJ2-3; D call uncertain. Per germline, CDR1 SGHRS and CDR2 YFSETQ. V was shortened by 4 bases and J by 6 bases, with 12 bases between the two germline ends. There are 13 residues in the CDR3.

The CDR3 DNA follows: TGTGCCAGAAGCCCCTTTCTAGCGGGGGCAGATACGCAGTATTTT. Translating gives CARSPFLAGADTQYF. The J gene is TRBJ2-3, the V gene TRBV5-3; 10 positions match TRBD2. TRBV5-3 is an ORF, with its function uncertain. Germline trimming cut 4 bases from V and 4 bases from J; bases unmatched to any gene: 6. The CDR3 length is 15 residues.

This sequence joins TRBV27 and TRBJ2-7, with 9 bases lining up with TRBD1. The CDR3 contains 14 residues. The germline CDR1 and CDR2 sequences are MNHEY and SMNVEV (reference sequence). The ends lost 6 bases at V and 6 bases at J; junction bases unmatched: 9. The CDR3 sequence is CASRPGQGRIEQYF. Here the CDR3 DNA reads TGTGCCAGCAGACCGGGACAGGGAAGGATCGAGCAGTACTTC.

This clone has just one count. The chain carries TRBV7-8 and TRBJ2-1, with a possible D match to TRBD2 (7 bases). The V gene's germline CDR1 is SGHVS and CDR2 FQNEAQ. This CDR3 has 18 amino acids. V was shortened by 5 bases and J by 0 bases, with 20 bases between the two germline ends. CDR3 in DNA: TGTGCCAGCAGCCCTTATGGGGCGGGGGCCAGCTCCTACAATGAGCAGTTCTTC. It yields the protein CASSPYGAGASSYNEQFF.

This clone has only a few counts. This sequence joins TRBV4-3 and TRBJ2-7; 10 bases fit TRBD2. This CDR3 comprises 16 residues. V was pared by 0 bases and J by 2 bases, with 4 bases of the junction left unmatched. Germline V gives CDR1 LGHNA, CDR2 YSLEER. The chain's CDR3 is CASSQDASGGAYEQYF. In nucleotides, the CDR3 is TGCGCCAGCAGCCAAGATGCCAGCGGGGGGGCCTACGAGCAGTACTTC.

The rearrangement uses TRBV6-5 and TRBJ2-7; the D is unclear. Germline assignment: CDR1 MNHEY and CDR2 SVGAGI. The CDR3 covers 15 residues. The V gene lost 0 bases and the J gene lost 4 bases, with 13 bases spanning the gap. CDR3 in DNA: TGTGCCAGCAGTTACTCCGGACCGGCCCCATACGAGCAGTACTTC. It codes for CASSYSGPAPYEQYF.

This clone has just one count. This chain links TRBV6-5 with TRBJ1-2; possible D gene TRBD1, 5 bases. There are 11 residues in the CDR3. With 9 bases removed from V and 2 bases from J, the gap between germline ends came to 7 bases. Germline V lookup: CDR1 MNHEY, CDR2 SVGAGI. The CDR3 DNA reads as TGTGCCAGTGGGACGAACTATGGCTACACCTTC. It encodes CASGTNYGYTF.

The chain employs TRBV7-6 and TRBJ1-1, with D unclear. Germline lookup yields CDR1 SGHVS and CDR2 FNYEAQ. The CDR3 has 16 amino acids. The V end was cut by 1 base, the J end by 4 bases, with 16 bases between. The CDR3 protein is CASSLGETPSTTEAFF. In nucleotides, the CDR3 is TGTGCCAGCAGCTTAGGAGAAACCCCTTCAACCACTGAAGCTTTCTTT.

This chain links TRBV5-8 with TRBJ2-1, with unresolved D. Trimming removed 4 bases at V and 5 bases at J, with 13 bases between. Germline CDR1 is SGHTS and CDR2 is YDEGEE. This CDR3 is built from 14 residues. The CDR3 nucleotides read TGTGCCAGCAGCCCCGTGCCTCTGGACAATGAGCAGTTCTTC. This sequence encodes CASSPVPLDNEQFF.

The chain carries TRBV10-2 and TRBJ2-7; 8 bases align to TRBD2. V was clipped by 8 bases and J by 6 bases; unmatched bases: 6. Germline CDR1 and CDR2: WSHSY and SAAADI. This CDR3 has 12 residues. The CDR3 spells CASRAGGSEQYF. The CDR3 region has the DNA TGCGCCAGCCGTGCGGGGGGCTCCGAGCAGTACTTC.

This chain uses TRBV27 with TRBJ2-3; D remains unclear. CDR1 and CDR2 (germline): MNHEY, SMNVEV (reference sequence). The CDR3 consists of 10 residues. The ends were cut back, 8 bases at V and 3 bases at J, with 3 bases in the middle. The CDR3 here is CASGTDTQYF. CDR3 sequence (DNA): TGTGCCAGCGGAACAGATACGCAGTATTTT.

The chain joins TRBV27 to TRBJ1-1; 9 nucleotides line up with TRBD1. Germline CDR1 MNHEY, CDR2 SMNVEV (reference sequence). V was pared by 6 bases and J by 3 bases, with 11 bases of the junction left unmatched. This CDR3 contains 16 residues. The CDR3 reads CASSIPGQGGHTEAFF. In nucleotides, the CDR3 is TGTGCCAGCAGCATCCCGGGACAGGGAGGGCACACTGAAGCTTTCTTT.